These T cell receptor beta chains were read from a single sample in a study of blood T cells in healthy people across ages. TCRdb independently ran MiXCR on the 5' RACE reads; one entry per CDR3 protein. The sample lists 1.5 million to 2 million distinct CDR3 sequences, roughly 30% seen once, with 7.7% in the top ten. What was sequenced was blood. These receptors were obtained from a woman aged 25-40 years in good health. Each CDR3 is given with its conserved first and last residue. The D gene is left open where the match is weak. Where a row states a size, it is once, few, many or the class of an expanded clone; other rows omit it.

>NA|TRBV20-1|TRBJ2-7|NA
CSAISGGRCEQYF
TGCAGTGCTATCAGTGGCGGACGTTGCGAGCAGTACTTC
>NA|TRBV20-1|TRBJ2-2|once
CSASRAGAGELFF
TGCAGTGCTTCTCGAGCCGGGGCCGGGGAGCTGTTTTTT
>NA|TRBV12-5|TRBJ2-1|few
CARGLVPDNEQFF
TGTGCTAGGGGTTTGGTACCAGACAATGAGCAGTTCTTC
>NA|TRBV19|TRBJ2-1|few
CASSIYISRNNEQFF
TGTGCCAGTAGTATATACATCTCCCGGAACAATGAGCAGTTCTTC
>NA|TRBV27|TRBJ2-5|few
CASRGGARKTQYF
TGTGCCAGCAGGGGGGGAGCAAGAAAGACCCAGTACTTC
>TRBD1|TRBV5-5|TRBJ2-3|NA
CASRSHGTGSGDTQYF
TGTGCCAGCAGATCCCACGGGACAGGCTCGGGAGATACGCAGTATTTT
>NA|TRBV5-1|TRBJ2-5|NA
CASKRDVGQGETQYF
TGCGCCAGCAAAAGGGATGTGGGGCAAGGCGAGACCCAGTACTTC
>NA|TRBV15|TRBJ2-1|NA
CATRVGGGREQFF
TGTGCCACCAGAGTCGGTGGGGGTCGCGAGCAGTTCTTC
>TRBD1|TRBV7-9|TRBJ2-1|NA
CASSSANPGQEDEQFF
TGTGCCAGCAGCTCGGCTAACCCGGGACAGGAAGATGAGCAGTTCTTC
>NA|TRBV11-2|TRBJ2-6|NA
CASSPWGEARANVLTF
TGTGCCAGCAGCCCGTGGGGTGAAGCTAGGGCCAACGTCCTGACTTTC
>TRBD1|TRBV11-2|TRBJ1-3|NA
CASSQGTGLAGNTIYF
TGTGCCAGCAGCCAGGGGACAGGGTTAGCTGGAAACACCATATATTTT
>NA|TRBV7-2|TRBJ2-7|few
CASSSRPSYEQYF
TGTGCCAGCAGCTCAAGGCCCTCCTACGAGCAGTACTTC
>NA|TRBV27|TRBJ2-6|NA
CASSLKGFGANVLTF
TGTGCCAGCAGTTTGAAGGGGTTTGGGGCCAACGTCCTGACTTTC
>TRBD1|TRBV3-1|TRBJ2-5|few
CASSPGEPRQGMGETQYF
TGTGCCAGCAGCCCCGGTGAACCGAGACAGGGGATGGGGGAGACCCAGTACTTC
>TRBD1|TRBV29-1|TRBJ2-7|NA
CSASQGVGYEQYF
TGCAGCGCCTCACAGGGGGTGGGCTACGAGCAGTACTTC
>NA|TRBV20-1|TRBJ1-3|NA
CSARDQTVSAGGNTIYF
TGCAGTGCTAGAGACCAGACTGTCTCAGCGGGAGGAAACACCATATATTTT
>NA|TRBV7-2|TRBJ1-1|NA
CASSFLRAEAFF
TGTGCCAGCAGTTTCCTCAGGGCTGAAGCTTTCTTT
>NA|TRBV6-6|TRBJ2-1|many
CASSFTSYNEQFF
TGTGCCAGCAGTTTCACTTCCTACAATGAGCAGTTCTTC
>TRBD2|TRBV27|TRBJ2-7|many
CASTRAGFHYEQYF
TGTGCCAGCACACGAGCGGGGTTCCACTACGAGCAGTACTTC
>NA|TRBV19|TRBJ2-7|few
CASSISSSPVYEQYF
TGTGCCAGTAGTATCAGCTCTAGCCCTGTCTACGAGCAGTACTTC
>NA|TRBV6-2/TRBV6-3|TRBJ2-1|many
CASSHSYNEQFF
TGTGCCAGCAGTCATTCCTACAATGAGCAGTTCTTC
>NA|TRBV20-1|TRBJ2-4|many
CSARVWREENIQYF
TGCAGTGCTAGAGTTTGGCGGGAAGAAAACATTCAGTACTTC
>TRBD2|TRBV7-2|TRBJ2-1|many
CASSSGGLASNEQFF
TGTGCCAGCAGCTCTGGGGGACTAGCGTCGAATGAGCAGTTCTTC
>NA|TRBV7-2|TRBJ1-5|many
CASSSAREQPQHF
TGTGCCAGCAGCTCCGCCAGGGAACAGCCCCAGCATTTT
>NA|TRBV21-1|TRBJ2-7|many
CASSKPGLNSYEQYF
TGTGCCAGCAGCAAACCCGGACTCAATTCCTACGAGCAGTACTTC